This record covers a single TCR beta chain. Its specificity is not known. As to time point: blood 2 weeks post-SBRT. Stated treatment: 15 Gy SBRT to primary tumor, nephrectomy 4 weeks later. Radiation-treated patients gave blood at baseline, week 2 and week 4. The data are from a study of radiation and T cells in renal cell carcinoma. Assay used: immunoSEQ multiplex PCR; TCRdb lists only in-frame clones, some missing. The data show about 130,000 clones, with roughly 77% seen just once and 1.5% to 2% held by the top ten. Findings and limits, study-wide: From baseline, blood top tumor clonotypes peaked at 2 weeks post-radiation.

Germline CDR1 is MDHEN and CDR2 is SYDVKM. This CDR3 region has 14 residues. V lost 6 bases and J lost 6; bases outside the gene matches: 8. The gene calls are TRBV28 and TRBJ2-3; 8 bases are a match to TRBD2. The specimen comprised blood, sampled from a patient whose treatment included radiotherapy and nephrectomy. This TCR was recovered from a woman aged 60-70 years with renal cell carcinoma. The CDR3 protein is CASSTSGGRDTQYF. As DNA, the CDR3 is TGTGCCAGCAGCACCAGCGGGGGCCGGGATACGCAGTATTTT.